This TCR beta chain emerged from a study of T-cell reconstitution after alpha-beta-depleted transplantation in children (dated by TCRdb to about 2016). A note on the overall study: Using TCR repertoire profiling, the study quantitatively followed how T-cell immune reconstitution unfolded in children after TCRalphabeta/CD19-depleted allogeneic hematopoietic cell transplantation.

The treatment or condition label corresponds to: allogeneic hematopoietic cell transplantation with graft depleted of TCRalphabeta T cells and CD19 B cells. Transplant recipients were children who received TCRalphabeta/CD19-depleted allogeneic hematopoietic cell grafts. Library preparation used PCR. Sequencing was performed on an Illumina HiSeq 2500. TCR library preparation used molecular barcoding, with unique molecular identifiers applied to normalize quantification of the TCRbeta repertoire. The raw public reads went through TCRdb reprocessing: fastp at Q25, MiXCR clone calling, in-frame beta chains kept. Identical CDR3 proteins give one entry, which carries the most common genes and DNA. Present in this sample are tens of thousands of distinct CDR3 sequences, about 50% of which were seen just once. The leading ten clones occupy around two fifths of the sample. Concerning this clonotype: Its antigen remains unidentified. No per-base quality is available; no much larger clone lies one base away.

Overall study results and their limits: The high TCRbeta diversity at day 60 in some patients was ascribed to recipient T cells and intrathymic progenitors that had survived conditioning. The frequencies of hyperexpanded clones fell over the following months, and after one year, T-cell counts and TCRbeta diversity were mostly attributed to newly produced T cells. The apparently early recovery of alphabetaT-cell counts about two months after transplant reportedly depended on only several hundred rapidly expanded clones that came from non-depleted graft cells.

The receptor was isolated from a boy younger than two with SCID, due to receive a stem cell transplant. The specimen was peripheral blood, collected before TCRalphabeta/CD19-depleted stem cell transplant.

The CDR3: CASSLSTGGGYEQYF. In nucleotide form, the sequence is TGTGCCAGCAGCTTATCGACAGGGGGGGGCTACGAGCAGTACTTC. The rearrangement combines TRBV11-2 with TRBJ2-7; TRBD1 lines up with 9 middle nucleotides. The CDR3 runs 15 residues from the cysteine to the phenylalanine. Of the read, only the CDR3 DNA is kept; its 45 bases are in frame from base 1. The germline V gene provides CDR1 SGHAT and CDR2 FQNNGV. Trimming leaves V shorter by 2 bases and J shorter by 3 bases, with the junction holding 5 bases beyond the gene matches.